These 5 T cell receptor beta chains share one sample of origin, sequenced in a study of OX40 agonist ivuxolimab in advanced cancers. Clones were read by immunoSEQ multiplex PCR, and TCRdb kept only the in-frame ones, dropping some. The table lists about 82,000 clones, roughly 92% of them singletons, with over 0.55% in the top ten. Sequences were derived from CD4+ or CD8+ T cells sorted from blood, sampled in a trial of the OX40 agonist ivuxolimab. The receptors come from an adult with an advanced solid tumor such as melanoma, head and neck, liver or kidney cancer.

The rearrangement uses TRBV5-6 and TRBJ2-3; TRBD2 might be the D (6 bases). The V and J ends lost 4 bases and 3 bases respectively, with 21 bases between them. The germline V gene has CDR1 SGHDT and CDR2 YYEEEE. This CDR3 comprises 17 residues. The CDR3 region is CASSTFREGRLTDTQYF. CDR3 DNA sequence: TGTGCCAGCAGCACATTCAGGGAAGGGAGGCTTACAGATACGCAGTATTTT.

The J gene is TRBJ1-1, the V gene TRBV5-1; 7 bases match TRBD1. CDR1 is SGHRS, CDR2 YFSETQ, per germline. This CDR3 comprises 16 residues. J was trimmed by 3 bases and V by 3 bases; bases with no gene match: 11. CDR3 protein: CASSSTGTAGDTEAFF. The CDR3, as DNA: TGCGCCAGCAGCTCGACCGGGACAGCAGGGGACACTGAAGCTTTCTTT.

The V and J genes are TRBV2 and TRBJ2-7; 11 bases agree with TRBD2. Germline V gene sequence: CDR1 SNHLY, CDR2 FYNNEI. The CDR3 length is 18 residues. After removal of 3 bases from V and 0 bases from J, the junction contained 10 bases not matched to a gene. The CDR3 sequence is CASSEKRLAGTFSYEQYF. In nucleotides, the CDR3 is TGTGCCAGCAGTGAGAAAAGACTAGCGGGGACCTTCTCCTACGAGCAGTACTTC.

The chain employs TRBV6-5 and TRBJ1-3; weak D call: TRBD1 (6 bases). The CDR3 extends over 14 amino acids. The germline V gene encodes CDR1 MNHEY and CDR2 SVGAGI. V lost 5 bases and J lost 7, with 15 bases in between. The CDR3 DNA reads TGTGCCAGCAGTCCCTCCCTTACAGGGAACACCATATATTTT. This encodes CASSPSLTGNTIYF.

CDR3 nucleotide sequence: TGTGCCAGCAGCGCTCGCGGGGGCACCTACAATGAGCAGTTCTTC. It encodes CASSARGGTYNEQFF. V and J are TRBV7-9 and TRBJ2-1; perhaps TRBD2 as D (7 bases). Germline CDR1 reads SEHNR; CDR2 reads FQNEAQ (reference sequence). The V end was cut by 5 bases, the J end by 2 bases, with 13 bases between. The CDR3 has 15 amino acids.